This section outlines one T cell receptor beta chain sequence together with its context. Its antigen is unidentified. Trimming took 4 bases from V and 4 from J; bases not matched to a gene: 14. Per germline, CDR1 SGHRS and CDR2 YFSETQ. There are 17 residues in the CDR3. The data stem from a study of PD-1 blockade in classical Hodgkin lymphoma. Study-level findings and limits: Unlike CD8+ TCR diversity, which did not rise significantly by C4D1, CD4+ TCR diversity did. Among the patients, those starting nivolumab under 1 year after ASCT were excluded.

Relapse after autologous stem cell transplantation occurred in every patient, and brentuximab vedotin exposure varied. The patients, who had relapsed/refractory classical Hodgkin lymphoma, achieved best responses of complete response, partial response or progressive disease. Sequencing used immunoSEQ multiplex PCR; TCRdb keeps in-frame clones, though not all of them. The sample lists about 62,000 clones, 88% seen once, with around 13% in the top ten. The TCR was taken from a human donor with classical Hodgkin lymphoma. The starting material was peripheral blood mononuclear cells (PBMCs), obtained at baseline. The chain employs TRBV5-1 and TRBJ2-3; 8 bases line up with TRBD1. DNA for the CDR3: TGCGCCAGCAGCCCGGGCAACGGACAGGGCTTTCCAGATACGCAGTATTTT. It codes for CASSPGNGQGFPDTQYF.